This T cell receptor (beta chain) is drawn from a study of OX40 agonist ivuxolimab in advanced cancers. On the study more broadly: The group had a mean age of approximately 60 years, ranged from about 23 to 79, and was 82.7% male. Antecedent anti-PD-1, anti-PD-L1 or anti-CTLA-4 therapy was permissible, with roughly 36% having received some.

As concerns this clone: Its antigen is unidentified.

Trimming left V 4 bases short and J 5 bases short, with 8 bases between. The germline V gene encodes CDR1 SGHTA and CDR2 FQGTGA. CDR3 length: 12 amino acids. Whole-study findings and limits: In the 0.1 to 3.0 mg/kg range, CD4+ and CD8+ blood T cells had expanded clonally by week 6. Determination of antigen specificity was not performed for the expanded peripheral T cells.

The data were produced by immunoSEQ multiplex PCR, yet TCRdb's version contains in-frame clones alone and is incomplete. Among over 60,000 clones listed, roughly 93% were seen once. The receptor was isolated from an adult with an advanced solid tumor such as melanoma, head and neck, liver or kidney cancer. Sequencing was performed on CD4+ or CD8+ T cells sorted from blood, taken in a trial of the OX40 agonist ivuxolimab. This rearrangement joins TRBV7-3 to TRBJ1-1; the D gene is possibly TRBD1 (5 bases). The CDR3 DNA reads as TGTGCCAGCAGCTCTGGGGGGACTGAAGCTTTCTTT. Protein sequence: CASSSGGTEAFF. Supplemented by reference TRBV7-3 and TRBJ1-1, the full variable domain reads GAGVSQTPSNKVTEKGKYVELRCDPISGHTALYWYRQSLGQGPEFLIYFQGTGAADDSGLPNDRFFAVRPEGSVSTLKIQRTERGDSAVYLCASSSGGTEAFFGQGTRLTVV.